This T cell receptor beta chain was observed in a study of CD8 T cells in Susac syndrome. The germline CDR1 and CDR2 sequences are MNHNY and SVGAGI (reference sequence). V trimming: 0 bases; J trimming: 3 bases; junction bases outside the gene matches: 2. The CDR3 runs 15 residues. Remarks on this clonotype: Its specificity is unknown.

General study results and limits: The study recognized that its TCR sequencing and HLA analysis covered a relatively small number of individuals.

Random hexamers were used to reverse transcribe the RNA input (about 0.5 to 1 ug). Across 54 Vbeta and 13 Jbeta, immunoSEQ multiplex PCR amplified TCR beta CDR3. TCRdb independently ran MiXCR on the immunoSEQ multiplex PCR reads; one entry per CDR3 protein. Among some 65,000 distinct CDR3 sequences listed, around 96% were seen once. Relapsing-remitting disease, either stable or active, was present in the multiple sclerosis controls, who were treatment-naive patients. The chain joins TRBV6-6 to TRBJ2-7; 10 bases fit TRBD2. Sequencing was carried out using CD8+ T cells from PBMCs. This clonotype originated in a human donor with multiple sclerosis. DNA of the CDR3: TGTGCCAGCAGTTACTCAGCGGGAGGGATCTACGAGCAGTACTTC. Its translation: CASSYSAGGIYEQYF.